The present entry profiles one T cell receptor beta chain with its context. The entry originates in a study of cytomegalovirus exposure and HLA in healthy donors. Primers included in the PCR were 60 Vbeta and 13 Jbeta primers. The method was immunoSEQ multiplex PCR; TCRdb's version includes in-frame clones alone and lacks a portion of them. The sample lists about 130,000 clones, roughly 85% occurring once. The clonotype originates from a man aged 40-49 years in good health and CMV-seropositive. Specimen: PBMCs.

In DNA form, the CDR3 reads TGTGCCAGCAGTGTGAGGCAAGTCACAGATACGCAGTATTTT. This encodes CASSVRQVTDTQYF. The chain employs TRBV2 and TRBJ2-3; D is uncertain. Per germline, CDR1 SNHLY and CDR2 FYNNEI. The CDR3 consists of 14 residues. V lost 4 bases and J 2 bases, leaving 10 bases between the germline ends.